The entry that follows covers one TCR beta chain sequence. Its antigen is undetermined. The data derive from a study of cytomegalovirus exposure and HLA in healthy donors. The PCR was carried out with 60 Vbeta primers and 13 Jbeta primers. Libraries were prepared by immunoSEQ multiplex PCR; TCRdb keeps only in-frame clonotypes and omits some of them. The data contain roughly 180,000 clones, roughly 80% of them singletons. Study-wide results and limits: Indistinguishability led to the exclusion of some V segments, TRBV6-2 and TRBV6-3 included.

V shed 2 bases and J shed 0 bases, with 7 bases lying between them. Germline assignment: CDR1 MGHRA and CDR2 YSYEKL. The CDR3 consists of 14 residues. This receptor was identified in a man aged 35-49 years in good health and CMV-seronegative. The rearrangement joins TRBV4-1 to TRBJ2-5; D is perhaps TRBD1 (6 bases). Material for sequencing was PBMCs. The CDR3 coding sequence is TGCGCCAGCAGCCAACGGGACAACCAAGAGACCCAGTACTTC. Amino acids: CASSQRDNQETQYF.